This T cell receptor beta chain was identified in a study of cytomegalovirus exposure and HLA in healthy donors. Findings and limits, study-wide: In an earlier analysis, productive rearrangement rates for most beta V segments clustered near 87% or 30%.

V was cut by 6 bases and J by 3 bases, with 7 bases left in between. Germline values: CDR1 MDHEN, CDR2 SYDVKM. The CDR3 runs 12 residues. Remarks on this clone: Its antigen remains unidentified.

Healthy bone marrow donors supplied every sample. The PCR employed 60 Vbeta primers together with 13 Jbeta primers. Profiled with immunoSEQ multiplex PCR; TCRdb holds only in-frame clones, not every one. There are approximately 130,000 clones in the sample; 81% occur only once, and around 2.2% lies in the top ten. V and J are TRBV28 and TRBJ2-3; D is possibly TRBD2 (5 bases). This receptor was taken from a woman between 35 and 50 years old in good health and CMV-seronegative. Sequences were obtained from PBMCs. The CDR3 nucleotides are TGTGCCAGCAGGGGCGGGACAGATACGCAGTATTTT. It is translated as CASRGGTDTQYF.